Shown below are 25 T cell receptor beta chains from a single sample sequenced in a study of blood T cell repertoires in COVID-19. Using immunoSEQ multiplex PCR, the repertoire was profiled, and TCRdb retains in-frame clones only, with some absent. The table includes some 200,000 clones, roughly 82% detected once. Sequenced input: peripheral blood. The receptor set was obtained from a middle-aged woman with acute or convalescent COVID-19.

Regarding this clone: The same CDR3 arises from other DNA sequences in this sample as well. V gene TRBV30 combines with J gene TRBJ1-3; D gene uncertain. The CDR3 contains 14 residues. Germline V gene sequence: CDR1 GTSNPN, CDR2 SVGIG (reference sequence). The germline V and J ends were trimmed by 0 bases and 1 base, with 7 bases remaining between them. The CDR3 sequence is CAWSVRGSGNTIYF. The CDR3 nucleotides read TGTGCCTGGAGTGTACGGGGATCTGGAAACACCATATATTTT. Together with reference TRBV30 and TRBJ1-3, the CDR3 gives the full variable domain: SQTIHQWPATLVQPVGSPLSLECTVEGTSNPNLYWYRQAAGRGLQLLFYSVGIGQISSEVPQNLSASRPQDRQFILSSKKLLLSDSGFYLCAWSVRGSGNTIYFGEGSWLTVV.

This clone was recorded once. The rearrangement uses TRBV24-1 and TRBJ2-5, with 7 bases matching TRBD1. After removal of 3 bases from V and 2 bases from J, the junction contained 8 bases not matched to a gene. Germline V CDR1 and CDR2: KGHDR, SFDVKD. This CDR3 is 16 amino acids long. CDR3 nucleotide sequence: TGTGCCACCAGTGATCGACAGGGAAGGGATCAAGAGACCCAGTACTTC. This sequence encodes CATSDRQGRDQETQYF.

The V call is TRBV18, the J call TRBJ1-3, with D unresolved. Germline V gene data show CDR1 as KGHSH and CDR2 as LQKENI. This CDR3 spans 17 amino acids. The ends were cut back, 0 bases at V and 0 bases at J, with 12 bases in the middle. The CDR3 DNA follows: TGTGCCAGCTCACCACCGAGCCCCAGGAACTCTGGAAACACCATATATTTT. It translates to CASSPPSPRNSGNTIYF.

CDR3 protein: CSVEEASGAKNIQYF. CDR3 bases: TGCAGCGTTGAGGAAGCTAGCGGAGCCAAAAACATTCAGTACTTC. The genes are TRBV29-1 and TRBJ2-4; 7 nucleotides agree with TRBD2. Looked up from germline, CDR1 is SQVTM and CDR2 is ANQGSEA. The CDR3 loop spans 15 amino acids. Trimming took 3 bases from V and 0 from J; bases not matched to a gene: 5.

The CDR3 DNA follows: TGTGCCAGCAGCCTAGCGGGGTGGGAGGAGCAGTACTTC. Encoded protein: CASSLAGWEEQYF. The chain combines TRBV12-3 or TRBV12-4 with TRBJ2-7, with 9 bases fitting TRBD2. The CDR3 covers 13 residues. The ends lost 6 bases at V and 7 bases at J; junction bases unmatched: 7.

The gene calls are TRBV4-3 and TRBJ2-7, with 8 bases identical to TRBD1. The germline V gene has CDR1 LGHNA and CDR2 YSLEER. J gave up 3 bases and V 0 bases, and 10 bases lay outside the gene matches. CDR3 length: 17 amino acids. CDR3 sequence: CASSQDLRTGNRYEQYF. The CDR3 DNA is TGCGCCAGCAGCCAAGATCTCAGGACAGGGAATCGCTACGAGCAGTACTTC.

This chain connects TRBV18 to TRBJ2-7; 10 positions agree with TRBD1. The CDR3 sequence is 15 residues long. J lost 2 bases, V lost 5 bases, and 6 bases had no gene match. CDR1 is KGHSH and CDR2 is LQKENI in the germline V gene. CDR3 protein: CASSVSGTGAYEQYF. In DNA form, the CDR3 reads TGTGCCAGCTCAGTATCCGGGACAGGGGCCTACGAGCAGTACTTC.

This chain connects TRBV4-1 to TRBJ1-2, with D perhaps matching TRBD1 (6 bases). Trimming stripped 0 bases from V and 8 bases from J, with 16 bases between. Germline V gene lookup returns CDR1 MGHRA and CDR2 YSYEKL. This CDR3 contains 15 residues. The CDR3 spells CASSQDLTGLGGYTF. CDR3 DNA sequence: TGCGCCAGCAGCCAAGATCTAACAGGGCTAGGGGGCTACACCTTC.

V is TRBV5-6 and J is TRBJ1-5; D is unresolved. The germline gives CDR1 SGHDT, CDR2 YYEEEE. The CDR3 loop spans 15 amino acids. V was shortened by 3 bases and J by 2 bases, with 12 bases between the two germline ends. This CDR3 reads CASSSTAGRNQPQHF. Written as DNA, the CDR3 is TGTGCCAGCAGCTCAACGGCGGGTCGCAATCAGCCCCAGCATTTT. The whole variable domain, remainder taken from reference TRBV5-6 and TRBJ1-5, is DAGVTQSPTHLIKTRGQQVTLRCSPKSGHDTVSWYQQALGQGPQFIFQYYEEEERQRGNFPDRFSGHQFPNYSSELNVNALLLGDSALYLCASSSTAGRNQPQHFGDGTRLSIL.

V usage is TRBV13 and J usage is TRBJ2-3; 13 nucleotides line up with TRBD2. Germline CDR1 PRHDT, CDR2 FYEKMQ (reference sequence). The junction had 4 bases not matched to a gene; V was cut back by 5 bases and J by 5 bases. The CDR3 spans 15 residues. CDR3 bases: TGTGCCAGCAGCACCGGACTAGCGGGAGTAGATACGCAGTATTTT. Amino acid sequence: CASSTGLAGVDTQYF.

This clone was recorded once. The junction differs from germline at one of its ends, possibly a read error. V and J are TRBV7-8 and TRBJ2-5, with 11 nucleotides matching TRBD2. Germline values: CDR1 SGHVS, CDR2 FQNEAQ. The CDR3 loop spans 15 amino acids. In DNA, the CDR3 is TGTGCCAGCAGTTTAGCGGGAGGGCCTGGAGAGACCCAGTACTTC. It translates to CASSLAGGPGETQYF.

The chain couples TRBV7-2 to TRBJ1-3; D not certain. This CDR3 contains 12 residues. Trimming took 3 bases from V and 4 from J, leaving 4 bases between them. Germline V lookup: CDR1 SGHTA, CDR2 FQGNSA. The CDR3 nucleotides are TGTGCCAGCAGCTTCGAGGGAAACACCATATATTTT. As protein: CASSFEGNTIYF.

The genes are TRBV6-4 and TRBJ2-1; TRBD2 matches 13 bases. The CDR3 spans 16 residues. V was clipped by 2 bases and J by 9 bases; unmatched bases: 7. CDR1 is MRHNA and CDR2 is SNTAGT in the germline V gene. The CDR3 protein is CASSDTGLAGYGEQFF. The CDR3 nucleotides read TGTGCCAGCAGTGACACGGGACTAGCGGGATACGGTGAGCAGTTCTTC.

The chain uses TRBV27 and TRBJ2-7; 13 nucleotides line up with TRBD2. Germline-derived CDR1 and CDR2 are MNHEY and SMNVEV (reference sequence). The CDR3 loop spans 13 amino acids. Trimming cost V 8 bases and J 5 bases; bases outside gene matches: 3. In DNA form, the CDR3 reads TGTGCCAGCCGGACTAGCGGGAGCCACGAGCAGTACTTC. Amino acids: CASRTSGSHEQYF.

The V and J genes are TRBV6-5 and TRBJ2-4; perhaps TRBD2 as D (6 bases). This CDR3 region has 13 residues. V was clipped by 0 bases and J by 7 bases, with 7 bases between them. From germline, CDR1 is MNHEY and CDR2 SVGAGI. CDR3 nucleotide sequence: TGTGCCAGCAGTTACTCTGGAGGGAACATTCAGTACTTC. Translated, it gives CASSYSGGNIQYF.

The chain carries TRBV29-1 and TRBJ2-3, with a tentative D call TRBD2 (6 bases). CDR1 SQVTM and CDR2 ANQGSEA come from the germline V gene. The ends were cut back, 2 bases at V and 5 bases at J, with 14 bases in the middle. There are 14 residues in the CDR3. CDR3 in amino acids: CSVELRGFRDTQYF. The CDR3 DNA follows: TGCAGCGTTGAACTCCGGGGGTTCCGAGATACGCAGTATTTT.

This chain links TRBV5-4 with TRBJ1-6; 10 positions match TRBD1. V gave up 4 bases and J gave up 5 bases; unmatched junction bases: 3. This CDR3 has 15 amino acids. The V gene's germline CDR1 is SGHNT and CDR2 YYREEE (reference sequence). DNA for the CDR3: TGTGCCAGCAGCCTGGGACAGGGGAATAATTCACCCCTCCACTTT. Amino acids: CASSLGQGNNSPLHF.

The rearrangement links TRBV6-5 to TRBJ2-7, with 9 bases matching TRBD1. The CDR3 is 14 amino acids. The trim removed 8 bases at V and 8 bases at J, leaving 13 bases unmatched. The germline V gene has CDR1 MNHEY and CDR2 SVGAGI. The CDR3 DNA follows: TGTGCCAGCGGCAGCGGGACAGGGCAAACGCAGCAGTACTTC. It translates to CASGSGTGQTQQYF.

The chain recombines TRBV4-1 with TRBJ1-6; tentatively, D is TRBD1 (6 bases). CDR1 is MGHRA and CDR2 is YSYEKL in the germline V gene. V gave up 4 bases and J gave up 6 bases, with 13 bases separating them. This CDR3 has 15 amino acids. The CDR3 loop reads CASSPPGQSNSPLHF. CDR3 sequence (DNA): TGCGCCAGCAGCCCCCCAGGACAGTCTAATTCACCCCTCCACTTT.

V usage is TRBV12-5 and J usage is TRBJ2-1; D uncertain. Germline V lookup: CDR1 LGHNT, CDR2 FRNRAP. Trimming left V 6 bases short and J 4 bases short, with 7 bases between. This CDR3 has 12 residues. The CDR3 spells CASGPGYNEQFF. The CDR3 DNA sequence: TGTGCTAGTGGCCCCGGGTACAATGAGCAGTTCTTC. Full variable domain (rest looked up from reference TRBV12-5 and TRBJ2-1): DARVTQTPRHKVTEMGQEVTMRCQPILGHNTVFWYRQTMMQGLELLAYFRNRAPLDDSGMPKDRFSAEMPDATLATLKIQPSEPRDSAVYFCASGPGYNEQFFGPGTRLTVL.

This clone was seen many times. The V gene is TRBV5-1, the J gene TRBJ1-2; 7 nucleotides match TRBD1. This CDR3 has 14 amino acids. J was trimmed by 8 bases and V by 4 bases; bases with no gene match: 11. Germline lookup yields CDR1 SGHRS and CDR2 YFSETQ. Here the CDR3 reads CASSPDLDRRGYTF. Written as DNA, the CDR3 is TGCGCCAGCAGCCCTGACCTGGACAGGAGGGGCTACACCTTC.

The chain joins TRBV2 to TRBJ1-5; the D gene is possibly TRBD1 (5 bases). V lost 6 bases and J lost 5, with 11 bases in between. Germline V gene data show CDR1 as SNHLY and CDR2 as FYNNEI. The CDR3 has 13 residues. CDR3 coding DNA: TGTGCCAGCAGCGTCCGGGGGGATCAGCCCCAGCATTTT. It translates to CASSVRGDQPQHF.

The chain couples TRBV29-1 to TRBJ1-2; D remains ambiguous. The germline gives CDR1 SQVTM, CDR2 ANQGSEA. The CDR3 sequence is 14 residues long. V lost 4 bases, J lost 5 bases, and 17 bases lay in between. Written as DNA, the CDR3 is TGCAGCGTTGCCACTCGACGGAGGGTTTATGGCTACACCTTC. The encoded protein is CSVATRRRVYGYTF.

The genes are TRBV30 and TRBJ1-1; D remains ambiguous. Between the trimmed V and J ends, which lost 4 bases and 2 bases, there was a span of 17 bases. This CDR3 region has 15 residues. CDR1 is GTSNPN, CDR2 SVGIG, per germline (reference sequence). In DNA, the CDR3 is TGTGCCTGGATCCCTAGAATTTGGGTAAACACTGAAGCTTTCTTT. It is translated as CAWIPRIWVNTEAFF.

The chain joins TRBV25-1 to TRBJ1-1, with D tentatively TRBD1 (5 bases). Germline CDR1 reads MGHDK; CDR2 reads SYGVNS. This CDR3 has 13 residues. V dropped 9 bases and J dropped 1 base, with 12 bases sitting between them. The CDR3 protein is CASSKGRNTEAFF. The DNA for the CDR3 is TGTGCCAGTTCAAAGGGGCGGAACACTGAAGCTTTCTTT.